The 31 T cell receptor beta chains listed next were all sequenced from one sample in a study of response to subunit inactivated influenza vaccine. TCRdb independently ran MiXCR on the RT-PCR reads; one entry per CDR3 protein. The table records 750,000 to 850,000 distinct CDR3 sequences, 18% of them present only once. Here the sequenced sample was PBMCs from blood, taken around 5 days after vaccination. All receptors come from a man between 50 and 59 years old who received an inactivated influenza vaccine.

V usage is TRBV20-1 and J usage is TRBJ2-1; TRBD2 matches at 9 bases. This CDR3 spans 16 amino acids. The germline V gene has CDR1 DFQATT and CDR2 SNEGSKA (reference sequence). Trimming cost V 0 bases and J 6 bases; bases outside gene matches: 9. CDR3 coding DNA: TGCAGTGCTAGAGATTTGGTAGCGGGGGTATTCAATGAGCAGTTCTTC. Its translation is CSARDLVAGVFNEQFF.

This clonotype occurred many times. The rearrangement joins TRBV7-2 to TRBJ1-2; 7 bases fit TRBD1. The germline V gene encodes CDR1 SGHTA and CDR2 FQGNSA. Trimming at V came to 1 base and at J to 4 bases, leaving 6 bases not matched to a gene. CDR3 length: 15 residues. CDR3 coding DNA: TGTGCCAGCAGCTTAGGACAGGGAGGTGGCTATGGCTACACCTTC. Protein product: CASSLGQGGGYGYTF. Looking up the rest from reference TRBV7-2 and TRBJ1-2 gives the full variable domain: GAGVSQSPSNKVTEKGKDVELRCDPISGHTALYWYRQSLGQGLEFLIYFQGNSAPDKSGLPSDRFSAERTGGSVSTLTIQRTQQEDSAVYLCASSLGQGGGYGYTFGSGTRLTVV.

V gene TRBV18 combines with J gene TRBJ1-5, with D uncertain. Trimming stripped 1 base from V and 0 bases from J, with 4 bases between. Germline CDR1 is KGHSH and CDR2 is LQKENI. The CDR3 runs 14 residues. The CDR3 sequence: CASSPQNSNQPQHF. The CDR3 nucleotides read TGTGCCAGCTCACCACAAAATAGCAATCAGCCCCAGCATTTT. Variable domain in full (rest from reference TRBV18 and TRBJ1-5): NAGVMQNPRHLVRRRGQEARLRCSPMKGHSHVYWYRQLPEEGLKFMVYLQKENIIDESGMPKERFSAEFPKEGPSILRIQQVVRGDSAAYFCASSPQNSNQPQHFGDGTRLSIL.

The chain links TRBV7-2 to TRBJ2-5; D gene unclear. The CDR3 runs 16 residues. Trimming shortened V by 2 bases and J by 0 bases, and 13 bases separated the two germline ends. Germline CDR1 SGHTA, CDR2 FQGNSA. The CDR3 bases are TGTGCCAGCAGCTTAATGTTCTCAAGGTACCAAGAGACCCAGTACTTC. Protein: CASSLMFSRYQETQYF. The full variable domain, its missing parts supplied by reference TRBV7-2 and TRBJ2-5, is GAGVSQSPSNKVTEKGKDVELRCDPISGHTALYWYRQSLGQGLEFLIYFQGNSAPDKSGLPSDRFSAERTGGSVSTLTIQRTQQEDSAVYLCASSLMFSRYQETQYFGPGTRLLVL.

This clonotype occurred many times. The chain links TRBV20-1 to TRBJ2-5; TRBD2 matches 10 bases. The CDR3 sequence is 15 residues long. The junction had 11 bases not matched to a gene; V was cut back by 5 bases and J by 5 bases. Germline CDR1 DFQATT, CDR2 SNEGSKA (reference sequence). DNA of the CDR3: TGCAGTGCTCGCCATACGAGCGGGGGGGCGGAGACCCAGTACTTC. This encodes CSARHTSGGAETQYF.

This rearrangement joins TRBV6-5 to TRBJ2-2; no clear D gene. The CDR3 is 17 amino acids. V was shortened by 1 base and J by 2 bases, with 14 bases between the two germline ends. The germline V gene has CDR1 MNHEY and CDR2 SVGAGI. CDR3 bases: TGTGCCAGCAGTTACTACCTGAGTGCAGTAAACACCGGGGAGCTGTTTTTT. Translating gives CASSYYLSAVNTGELFF.

This clonotype showed up many times. The J gene is TRBJ2-1, the V gene TRBV7-9; tentative D call: TRBD2 (6 bases). V gave up 2 bases and J gave up 5 bases, with 10 bases separating them. This CDR3 is built from 14 residues. CDR1 and CDR2 from the germline V gene are SEHNR and FQNEAQ (reference sequence). The chain's CDR3 is CASSLLLADNEQFF. Here the CDR3 DNA reads TGTGCCAGCAGCTTATTACTAGCCGACAATGAGCAGTTCTTC.

The CDR3 nucleotides read TGCAGTGCTAGGGACACTAGCGGGAGGTGGCAAGAGACCCAGTACTTC. Encoded protein: CSARDTSGRWQETQYF. The chain has TRBV20-1 and TRBJ2-5; TRBD2 matches at 12 bases. The CDR3 length is 16 residues. Germline V gene sequence: CDR1 DFQATT, CDR2 SNEGSKA (reference sequence). After removal of 3 bases from V and 2 bases from J, the junction contained 7 bases not matched to a gene.

A few counts support this clonotype. The V call is TRBV5-1, the J call TRBJ2-4; 9 bases fit TRBD1. CDR3 length: 18 amino acids. The germline V gene has CDR1 SGHRS and CDR2 YFSETQ. Trimming cost V 4 bases and J 2 bases; bases outside gene matches: 13. CDR3: CASSTGQGSSYTKNIQYF. The CDR3 DNA sequence: TGCGCCAGCAGCACGGGACAGGGTTCTTCATATACCAAAAACATTCAGTACTTC.

This clonotype was counted a few times. The chain employs TRBV4-2 and TRBJ2-1; the D gene is possibly TRBD1 (5 bases). The CDR3 has 11 amino acids. V dropped 4 bases and J dropped 10 bases, with 8 bases sitting between them. Germline V gene sequence: CDR1 LGHNA, CDR2 YNFKEQ. The CDR3 coding sequence is TGTGCCAGCAGCCGGGGCACAGAGCAGTTCTTC. This sequence encodes CASSRGTEQFF.

The rearrangement links TRBV6-2 or TRBV6-3 to TRBJ2-3; 15 bases are shared with TRBD2. This CDR3 contains 17 residues. From germline, CDR1 is MNHEY and CDR2 SVGEGT. Trimming removed 4 bases from V and 4 bases from J; junction bases left unmatched: 6. As DNA, the CDR3 is TGTGCCAGCAGTTCGGGACTAGCGGGAGGCCTTGCAGATACGCAGTATTTT. This gives the protein CASSSGLAGGLADTQYF.

The chain recombines TRBV5-1 with TRBJ2-7; 12 nucleotides agree with TRBD1. V lost 5 bases, J lost 4 bases, and 4 bases stayed unmatched. The CDR3 totals 14 residues. Germline loops: CDR1 SGHRS, CDR2 YFSETQ. The CDR3 here is CASRGDRGQYEQYF. In DNA form, the CDR3 reads TGCGCCAGCAGGGGGGACAGGGGGCAGTACGAGCAGTACTTC.

The chain carries TRBV5-1 and TRBJ2-7; D gene uncertain. Germline-derived CDR1 and CDR2 are SGHRS and YFSETQ. This CDR3 has 13 residues. V dropped 5 bases and J dropped 3 bases, with 12 bases sitting between them. The CDR3: CASRNGPSYEQYF. CDR3 bases: TGCGCCAGCAGAAACGGACCCAGCTACGAGCAGTACTTC.

This clonotype was seen a handful of times. J is TRBJ2-1 and V is TRBV6-2 or TRBV6-3; D remains ambiguous. V lost 2 bases and J 2 bases, leaving 10 bases between the germline ends. CDR3 length: 15 residues. Per germline, CDR1 MNHEY and CDR2 SVGEGT. DNA of the CDR3: TGTGCCAGCAGTTACGCAGGTCTCACCTACAATGAGCAGTTCTTC. Protein product: CASSYAGLTYNEQFF.

V is TRBV10-3 and J is TRBJ2-5; D gene unclear. CDR1 and CDR2 from the germline V gene are ENHRY and SYGVKD. The ends were cut back, 5 bases at V and 3 bases at J, with 10 bases in the middle. CDR3 length: 13 amino acids. In DNA, the CDR3 is TGTGCCATCAGTCCGGGCCGAGAAGAGACCCAGTACTTC. Translation gives CAISPGREETQYF.

A few counts support this clonotype. The chain is built from TRBV29-1 and TRBJ2-5, with D possibly TRBD1 on 6 matching bases. CDR1 SQVTM and CDR2 ANQGSEA come from the germline V gene. The length of the CDR3 is 12 residues. V gave up 3 bases and J gave up 5 bases, with 10 bases separating them. The CDR3 reads CSVEPRGETQYF. The CDR3 DNA sequence: TGCAGCGTTGAGCCTAGGGGGGAGACCCAGTACTTC.

This chain uses TRBV20-1 with TRBJ2-1; 10 bases fit TRBD2. J lost 4 bases, V lost 6 bases, and 6 bases had no gene match. The CDR3 sequence is 14 residues long. Per the germline V gene, CDR1 is DFQATT and CDR2 is SNEGSKA (reference sequence). The CDR3 coding sequence is TGCAGTGCCTCTAGCGGGAGTCCGTACAATGAGCAGTTCTTC. Translation: CSASSGSPYNEQFF.

J is TRBJ2-1 and V is TRBV18, with TRBD2 matching over 10 bases. CDR1 and CDR2 from the germline V gene are KGHSH and LQKENI. The V gene end was trimmed by 4 bases and the J gene end by 4 bases; junction bases not matched to a gene: 7. CDR3 size: 16 residues. The CDR3 loop reads CASSLLAGAGYNEQFF. The CDR3, as DNA: TGTGCCAGCTCACTCCTAGCGGGAGCGGGGTACAATGAGCAGTTCTTC.

The rearrangement uses TRBV24-1 and TRBJ2-6, with 11 bases identical to TRBD1. The CDR3 is made up of 19 amino acids. CDR1 is KGHDR, CDR2 SFDVKD, per germline. The V gene end was trimmed by 2 bases and the J gene end by 0 bases; junction bases not matched to a gene: 5. The CDR3 nucleotides are TGTGCCACCAGTGATTCCGGGACAGGGGGACTCTCTGGGGCCAACGTCCTGACTTTC. It translates to CATSDSGTGGLSGANVLTF.

The CDR3 protein is CASSQWGGRDYEQYF. Written as DNA, the CDR3 is TGCGCCAGCAGCCAATGGGGCGGGAGGGACTACGAGCAGTACTTC. This chain connects TRBV4-3 to TRBJ2-7; 9 bases match TRBD2. CDR1 is LGHNA and CDR2 is YSLEER in the germline V gene. The trim removed 2 bases at V and 3 bases at J, leaving 5 bases unmatched. CDR3 length: 15 residues.

The chain recombines TRBV19 with TRBJ1-1; D ambiguous. With 8 bases removed from V and 2 bases from J, the gap between germline ends came to 18 bases. CDR1 is LNHDA, CDR2 SQIVND, per germline (reference sequence). The CDR3 spans 15 residues. CDR3 amino acids: CASSIPGRRNTEAFF. The CDR3 bases are TGTGCCAGTTCGATCCCCGGACGCCGAAACACTGAAGCTTTCTTT.

V is TRBV6-1 and J is TRBJ2-7; 8 bases align to TRBD1. The CDR3 spans 14 residues. The germline V gene has CDR1 MNHNS and CDR2 SASEGT. Germline trimming cut 6 bases from V and 1 base from J; bases unmatched to any gene: 5. The CDR3 DNA reads as TGTGCCAGCAGGACACAGGGGGGATCCTACGAGCAGTACTTC. It translates to CASRTQGGSYEQYF.

The V call is TRBV12-3 or TRBV12-4, the J call TRBJ1-3; D perhaps matches TRBD1 (5 bases). The V gene lost 6 bases and the J gene lost 0 bases, with 9 bases spanning the gap. This CDR3 comprises 14 residues. CDR3 amino acids: CASSDSHSGNTIYF. The CDR3 nucleotides are TGTGCCAGCAGCGACAGTCACTCTGGAAACACCATATATTTT.

V gene TRBV4-3 combines with J gene TRBJ2-1, with 13 bases matching TRBD2. This CDR3 comprises 18 residues. V lost 1 base, J lost 4 bases, and 7 bases stayed unmatched. CDR1 is LGHNA and CDR2 is YSLEER in the germline V gene. The CDR3 DNA sequence: TGCGCCAGCAGCCAAGCTGCCCCACTAGCGGGGGGGTACAATGAGCAGTTCTTC. Translating it yields CASSQAAPLAGGYNEQFF.

This clonotype appeared many times. The genes are TRBV20-1 and TRBJ1-1, with D tentatively TRBD1 (5 bases). CDR3 length equals 13 residues. V was trimmed by 6 bases and J by 6 bases, leaving 17 bases between them. CDR1 is DFQATT, CDR2 SNEGSKA, per germline (reference sequence). CDR3 sequence reads: CSATDSLGAEAFF. CDR3 DNA: TGCAGTGCCACTGACAGCCTTGGGGCTGAAGCTTTCTTT.

The sample holds a few counts of this clonotype. The rearrangement links TRBV20-1 to TRBJ1-6; 10 nucleotides line up with TRBD1. The CDR3 has 15 amino acids. J was trimmed by 10 bases and V by 4 bases; bases with no gene match: 10. In germline, CDR1 is DFQATT, CDR2 SNEGSKA (reference sequence). CDR3 amino acids: CSATRRTGGFSPLHF. For the CDR3, the DNA is TGCAGTGCTACCCGTAGGACAGGGGGTTTCTCACCCCTCCACTTT.

The chain is built from TRBV6-2 or TRBV6-3 and TRBJ2-2; 7 bases agree with TRBD2. Germline CDR1 reads MNHEY; CDR2 reads SVGEGT. V dropped 3 bases and J dropped 10; count of bases not matched to a gene: 11. This CDR3 is 15 amino acids long. CDR3 region: CASSYHLTSAVELFF. For the CDR3, the DNA is TGTGCCAGCAGTTATCACCTTACTAGCGCGGTGGAGCTGTTTTTT.

The chain joins TRBV3-1 to TRBJ1-3; D gene unclear. Germline-derived CDR1 and CDR2 are LGHDT and YNNKEL (reference sequence). The CDR3 is made up of 16 amino acids. V lost 7 bases, J lost 0 bases, and 16 bases lay in between. The chain's CDR3 is CASTLSVGLSGNTIYF. The CDR3 region has the DNA TGTGCCAGCACCCTCAGCGTTGGACTCTCTGGAAACACCATATATTTT. Full variable domain (outside the CDR3, taken from reference TRBV3-1 and TRBJ1-3): DTAVSQTPKYLVTQMGNDKSIKCEQNLGHDTMYWYKQDSKKFLKIMFSYNNKELIINETVPNRFSPKSPDKAHLNLHINSLELGDSAVYFCASTLSVGLSGNTIYFGEGSWLTVV.

This chain connects TRBV20-1 to TRBJ2-1, with 10 bases lining up with TRBD2. This CDR3 has 14 residues. Per germline, CDR1 DFQATT and CDR2 SNEGSKA (reference sequence). The V segment lost 3 bases and the J segment 9 bases; nucleotides outside the gene matches: 8. As DNA, the CDR3 is TGCAGTGCTAGTTCGAGCGGGAGGGCCGGTGAGCAGTTCTTC. As protein: CSASSSGRAGEQFF.

The chain recombines TRBV12-3 or TRBV12-4 with TRBJ2-3, with 14 bases that match TRBD2. The CDR3 sequence is 16 residues long. V was clipped by 3 bases and J by 7 bases; unmatched bases: 6. The CDR3 nucleotides read TGTGCCAGCAGTTTCGGACTAGCGGGGGGTCTTAATACGCAGTATTTT. Amino acid sequence: CASSFGLAGGLNTQYF.

The chain recombines TRBV14 with TRBJ2-2; TRBD2 aligns across 8 bases. The germline V gene encodes CDR1 SGHDN and CDR2 FVKESK. The ends lost 3 bases at V and 6 bases at J; junction bases unmatched: 9. The CDR3 is made up of 16 amino acids. The CDR3 DNA is TGTGCCAGCAGCCAGTGGCGGGGGGCGCCCTCCGGGGAGCTGTTTTTT. Its translation is CASSQWRGAPSGELFF.